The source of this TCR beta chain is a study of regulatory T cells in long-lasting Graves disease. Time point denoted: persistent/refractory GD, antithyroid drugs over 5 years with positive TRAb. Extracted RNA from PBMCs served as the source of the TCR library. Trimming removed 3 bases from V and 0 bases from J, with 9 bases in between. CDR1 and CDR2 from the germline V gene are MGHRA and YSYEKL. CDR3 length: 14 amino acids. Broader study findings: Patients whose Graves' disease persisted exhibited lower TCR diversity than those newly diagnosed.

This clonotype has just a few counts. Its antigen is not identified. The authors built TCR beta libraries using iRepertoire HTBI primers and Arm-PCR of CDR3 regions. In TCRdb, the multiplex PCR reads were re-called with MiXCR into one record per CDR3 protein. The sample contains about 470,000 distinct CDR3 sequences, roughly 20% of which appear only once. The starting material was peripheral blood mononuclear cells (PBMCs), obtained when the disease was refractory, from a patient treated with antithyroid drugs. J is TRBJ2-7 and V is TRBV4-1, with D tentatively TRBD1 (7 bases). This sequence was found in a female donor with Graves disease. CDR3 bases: TGCGCCAGCAGCCATCAGGGGGGCTCCTACGAGCAGTACTTC. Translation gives CASSHQGGSYEQYF.